This T cell receptor beta chain is drawn from a study of molecular identifiers for immune sequencing clone quantification. Study context: Replicate experiments took RNA from around 20,000 or 100,000 naive CD8 cells, divided it five ways and sequenced four.

Study-level points and caveats: For effector cells, clones above 20 RNA copies held over 98% of molecules; for naive cells, under 1%.

Germline CDR1 is WSHSY and CDR2 is SAAADI. Trimming left V 5 bases short and J 6 bases short, with 13 bases between. The CDR3 contains 13 residues. In TCRdb, the PCR reads were re-called with MiXCR into one record per CDR3 protein. The data contain about 510,000 distinct CDR3 sequences, about 25% of them seen just once; the ten biggest clones take up roughly 0.77%. In the case of this clonotype: The antigen remains undetermined.

Based on a CD8+CD4-CCR7+CD45RA+ profile, naive CD8 T cells were sorted. J is TRBJ1-1 and V is TRBV10-2; D gene ambiguous. This TCR came from a human donor in good health. Some libraries in this study had Jurkat cell RNA spiked in. Sequencing was done on a sample of naive CD8+ T cells from blood, with Jurkat cell RNA spiked in. Subset noted: FACS-sorted CD8+CD4-CCR7+CD45RA+ naive T cells. CDR3 region: CASSPRMEPEAFF. In DNA, the CDR3 is TGCGCCAGCAGTCCCAGGATGGAGCCTGAAGCTTTCTTT.